These T cell receptor beta chains were read from a single sample in a study of control samples from healthy donors and cancer patients. Libraries were prepared by immunoSEQ multiplex PCR; TCRdb keeps only in-frame clonotypes and omits some of them. The sample carries 180,000 or so clones, about nine tenths recorded once. Sequenced: blood. Source of these receptors: a woman aged 25 to 39 in good health. CDR3s include the opening cysteine and the closing phenylalanine or tryptophan. D genes are given only for firm matches. Expanded clones get a size class; other rows say once, few or many, or leave the size out.

-,TRBV27,13,TRBJ1-1,-,TGTGCCAGCAGTTACGGGACGAACACTGAAGCTTTCTTT,CASSYGTNTEAFF
-,TRBV29-1,12,TRBJ1-2,-,TGCAGCGTTGAAGCAGGGCCCTATGGCTACACCTTC,CSVEAGPYGYTF
-,TRBV5-5,13,TRBJ1-2,TRBD1,TGTGCCAGCAGCTGGGGGACAGGCTATGGCTACACCTTC,CASSWGTGYGYTF
-,TRBV5-1,13,TRBJ1-2,-,TGCGCCAGCAGGCTAAATACGAACTATGGCTACACCTTC,CASRLNTNYGYTF
-,TRBV5-1,15,TRBJ1-2,TRBD1,TGCGCCAGCAGCTTCGAATCCGGGACAGCCTATGGCTACACCTTC,CASSFESGTAYGYTF
-,TRBV6-5,14,TRBJ2-4,-,TGTGCCAGCAGTTACGGTTGGGGAGGTAACATTCAGTACTTC,CASSYGWGGNIQYF
-,TRBV9,15,TRBJ2-5,TRBD2,TGTGCCAGCAGCGTGGCGGGGGGAAGTCAAGAGACCCAGTACTTC,CASSVAGGSQETQYF
-,TRBV5-8,15,TRBJ2-7,-,TGTGCCAGCAGCTTCAGCCCAGGGCGCCACTACGAGCAGTACTTC,CASSFSPGRHYEQYF
-,TRBV28,15,TRBJ1-6,-,TGTGCCAGCAGTTTAGAGATCAGGGGTGATTCACCCCTCCACTTT,CASSLEIRGDSPLHF
-,TRBV7-6,13,TRBJ1-2,TRBD1,TGTGCCAGCAGCGCTGGACAGGGGTTCGGCTACACCTTC,CASSAGQGFGYTF
-,TRBV15,13,TRBJ1-2,-,TGTGCCACCAGCAGAGCCTCCCGGGTTGGCTACACCTTC,CATSRASRVGYTF
-,TRBV2,12,TRBJ1-5,-,TGTGCCAGCAGTGGAGGGAATCAGCCCCAGCATTTT,CASSGGNQPQHF
-,TRBV28,18,TRBJ2-1,TRBD2,TGTGCCAGTGCTCGGATGTTAGGACTAGCGGGAGGATACAATGAGCAGTTCTTC,CASARMLGLAGGYNEQFF
-,TRBV5-4,13,TRBJ2-5,-,TGTGCCAGCAGCTTCAGGGTCCAAGAGACCCAGTACTTC,CASSFRVQETQYF
once,TRBV2,15,TRBJ1-4,-,TGTGCCAGCAGTGAAGCGCGGGGGCCCAATGAAAAACTGTTTTTT,CASSEARGPNEKLFF
once,TRBV7-6,13,TRBJ1-1,-,TGTGCCAGCAGCCAGGACTTTAACACTGAAGCTTTCTTT,CASSQDFNTEAFF
once,TRBV6-2/TRBV6-3,13,TRBJ1-5,-,TGTGCCAGCAGTTACGGCGGCAATCAGCCCCAGCATTTT,CASSYGGNQPQHF
-,TRBV3-1/TRBV3-2,13,TRBJ1-5,-,TGTGCCAGCAGCCAAGGGGGAAATCAGCCCCAGCATTTT,CASSQGGNQPQHF
-,TRBV10-3,13,TRBJ1-6,TRBD1,TGTGCCATCAGGGACAGGGACAATTCACCCCTCCACTTT,CAIRDRDNSPLHF
once,TRBV9,13,TRBJ1-1,-,TGTGCCAGCAGCGTAGATCGGAACACTGAAGCTTTCTTT,CASSVDRNTEAFF
-,TRBV6-1,14,TRBJ1-3,-,TGTGCCAGCAGTGAAGCTTTCTCTGGAAACACCATATATTTT,CASSEAFSGNTIYF
-,TRBV27,16,TRBJ2-3,TRBD1,TGTGCCAGCAGTTTAACAGACAGGGGTGCCACAGATACGCAGTATTTT,CASSLTDRGATDTQYF
-,TRBV5-3,16,TRBJ1-5,-,TGTGCCAGAAGCTTGGGACGGGGATATAGCAATCAGCCCCAGCATTTT,CARSLGRGYSNQPQHF
few,TRBV6-5,15,TRBJ1-5,-,TGTGCCAGCAGTTACAGGCCATATAGCAATCAGCCCCAGCATTTT,CASSYRPYSNQPQHF
-,TRBV5-6,13,TRBJ2-1,-,TGTGCCAGCACCGACACTAGGGGCAATGAGCAGTTCTTC,CASTDTRGNEQFF
once,TRBV3-1/TRBV3-2,12,TRBJ1-2,-,TGTGCCAGCAGCCTCCGGGAGAATGGCTACACCTTC,CASSLRENGYTF
-,TRBV3-1/TRBV3-2,15,TRBJ2-7,TRBD2,TGTGCCAGCAGCCGAGGGACTAGCGGGACCTACGAGCAGTACTTC,CASSRGTSGTYEQYF
-,TRBV11-3,14,TRBJ1-5,TRBD1,TGTGCCAGCAGCTGCGGACAGGGGAATCAGCCCCAGCATTTT,CASSCGQGNQPQHF
-,TRBV5-1,13,TRBJ2-7,-,TGCGCCAGCAGCTTGTGGGGGGCCGACGAGCAGTACTTC,CASSLWGADEQYF
-,TRBV3-1/TRBV3-2,14,TRBJ1-6,-,TGTGCCAGCAGCCAACAGGGTTATAATTCACCCCTCCACTTT,CASSQQGYNSPLHF
few,TRBV11-3,13,TRBJ1-1,-,TGTGCCAGCAGACGGGGACAGAACACTGAAGCTTTCTTT,CASRRGQNTEAFF
-,TRBV6-2/TRBV6-3,14,TRBJ1-2,-,TGTGCCAGCAGTTACTCGAGACTTAACTATGGCTACACCTTC,CASSYSRLNYGYTF
-,TRBV21-1,14,TRBJ1-1,-,TGTGCCAGCAGCAATAATCCGGGGAACACTGAAGCTTTCTTT,CASSNNPGNTEAFF
-,TRBV5-1,13,TRBJ1-2,-,TGCGCCAGCAGCCCAGACAGGACCTATGGCTACACCTTC,CASSPDRTYGYTF
-,TRBV21-1,12,TRBJ1-1,-,TGTGCCAGCAGCGGGAGGATAACTGAAGCTTTCTTT,CASSGRITEAFF
once,TRBV24-1,16,TRBJ2-2,-,TGTGCCACCAGTGATTTGGGCAGGGGAAACACCGGGGAGCTGTTTTTT,CATSDLGRGNTGELFF
-,TRBV18,14,TRBJ1-4,-,TGTGCCAGCTCACCATCCAGGGGTAATGAAAAACTGTTTTTT,CASSPSRGNEKLFF
-,TRBV5-1,12,TRBJ2-3,-,TGCGCCAGCAGCTTGGTTACAGATACGCAGTATTTT,CASSLVTDTQYF
-,TRBV6-2/TRBV6-3,14,TRBJ2-3,TRBD1,TGTGCCAGCAGTGCCGGGACAGGGGTCGATACGCAGTATTTT,CASSAGTGVDTQYF
-,TRBV7-8,15,TRBJ2-3,TRBD2,TGTGCCAGCACCCGGACTAGCGGGGGGGCCGATACGCAGTATTTT,CASTRTSGGADTQYF
-,TRBV4-2,18,TRBJ1-6,-,TGTGCCAGCAGCCAAGAGGCAGGCTCTAGCTCCTATAATTCACCCCTCCACTTT,CASSQEAGSSSYNSPLHF
-,TRBV20-1,15,TRBJ1-1,TRBD1,TGCAGTGCTAGTTCGACAGGGGGTTTCGGCACTGAAGCTTTCTTT,CSASSTGGFGTEAFF
-,TRBV27,15,TRBJ2-7,-,TGTGCCAGCAGTCCCCGGGAGCCTGGATCCTACGAGCAGTACTTC,CASSPREPGSYEQYF
-,TRBV4-1,15,TRBJ1-3,-,TGCGCCAGCAGCCAATCGTCAGGGTCTGGAAACACCATATATTTT,CASSQSSGSGNTIYF
-,TRBV2,14,TRBJ1-3,-,TGTGCCAGCAGTGACAGAGCCTCTGGAAACACCATATATTTT,CASSDRASGNTIYF